The 11 T cell receptor beta chains presented below share a single source sample, sequenced in a study of cytomegalovirus exposure and HLA in healthy donors. PCR primers comprised 60 Vbeta and 13 Jbeta primers. Clones were read by immunoSEQ multiplex PCR, and TCRdb kept only the in-frame ones, dropping some. The repertoire holds about 130,000 clones, about 83% seen once, with 1% to 1.5% in the top ten. Specimen: PBMCs. The receptors stem from a girl aged 2-10 years in good health and CMV-seronegative.

This chain connects TRBV7-9 to TRBJ2-2, with D hard to call. The CDR3 runs 17 residues. Trimming shortened V by 2 bases and J by 1 base, and 14 bases separated the two germline ends. The germline gives CDR1 SEHNR, CDR2 FQNEAQ (reference sequence). CDR3 DNA sequence: TGTGCCAGCAGCTTATTGTTGAGAACGCTGAACACCGGGGAGCTGTTTTTT. This codes for CASSLLLRTLNTGELFF.

This chain uses TRBV4-1 with TRBJ2-7, with 16 bases fitting TRBD2. V shed 1 base and J 0 bases; nucleotides not matched to a gene: 6. This CDR3 comprises 19 residues. Germline CDR1 is MGHRA and CDR2 is YSYEKL. CDR3 amino acids: CASSQGGGLAGGASYEQYF. CDR3 nucleotides: TGCGCCAGCAGCCAAGGCGGGGGACTAGCGGGAGGGGCCTCCTACGAGCAGTACTTC.

The chain employs TRBV5-1 and TRBJ1-1; D perhaps matches TRBD1 (6 bases). This CDR3 spans 15 amino acids. Germline V gene data show CDR1 as SGHRS and CDR2 as YFSETQ. Trimming removed 7 bases from V and 4 bases from J, with 20 bases in between. CDR3 residues: CASGPLGARGTEAFF. Written as DNA, the CDR3 is TGCGCCAGCGGTCCTCTGGGGGCGCGAGGCACTGAAGCTTTCTTT.

This clone was detected only once. The CDR3 loop reads CASSLESGGGVWQETQYF. The DNA of the CDR3 is TGCGCCAGCAGCTTGGAATCTGGAGGGGGGGTCTGGCAAGAGACCCAGTACTTC. V is TRBV5-1 and J is TRBJ2-5; tentatively, D is TRBD2 (7 bases). V was shortened by 0 bases and J by 2 bases, with 20 bases between the two germline ends. Germline assignment: CDR1 SGHRS and CDR2 YFSETQ. The CDR3 is 18 amino acids.

This clone appeared once. The rearrangement joins TRBV7-3 to TRBJ2-3, with 11 bases fitting TRBD2. This CDR3 contains 17 residues. V dropped 2 bases and J dropped 0; count of bases not matched to a gene: 4. Per germline, CDR1 SGHTA and CDR2 FQGTGA. CDR3 DNA: TGTGCCAGCAGCTTACTAGCGGGGGGAACTAGCACAGATACGCAGTATTTT. Protein sequence: CASSLLAGGTSTDTQYF.

This chain joins TRBV28 and TRBJ1-5; 7 bases are a match to TRBD1. Germline V gives CDR1 MDHEN, CDR2 SYDVKM. The V gene end was trimmed by 3 bases and the J gene end by 0 bases; junction bases not matched to a gene: 2. This CDR3 has 15 amino acids. The CDR3 DNA follows: TGTGCCAGCAGTTTTAGGGGGCTTAGCAATCAGCCCCAGCATTTT. Translating it yields CASSFRGLSNQPQHF.

The rearrangement joins TRBV30 to TRBJ2-5, with 14 bases that match TRBD2. The CDR3 spans 15 residues. CDR1 and CDR2 (germline): GTSNPN, SVGIG (reference sequence). V shed 1 base and J 4 bases; nucleotides not matched to a gene: 2. CDR3 sequence (DNA): TGTGCCTGGAGTGGACTAGCGGGGGGGCCAGAGACCCAGTACTTC. Translation gives CAWSGLAGGPETQYF.

This sequence joins TRBV7-6 and TRBJ2-1; weak D call: TRBD1 (6 bases). From germline, CDR1 is SGHVS and CDR2 FNYEAQ. The ends were cut back, 2 bases at V and 5 bases at J, with 7 bases in the middle. The CDR3 is 13 residues long. In DNA form, the CDR3 reads TGTGCCAGCAGCTTAAACAGGGACAATGAGCAGTTCTTC. This encodes CASSLNRDNEQFF.

The V and J genes are TRBV25-1 and TRBJ2-3; D possibly corresponds to TRBD2 (5 bases). Deletions cut 0 bases from V and 4 bases from J, with 14 bases between. The CDR3 contains 16 residues. Germline CDR1 and CDR2: MGHDK and SYGVNS. The CDR3 DNA reads as TGTGCCAGCAGTGAATATTTAGGACTCTCCCCAGATACGCAGTATTTT. Protein product: CASSEYLGLSPDTQYF.

The V gene is TRBV10-1, the J gene TRBJ1-1; D not certain. The CDR3 extends over 15 amino acids. V was shortened by 7 bases and J by 4 bases, with 19 bases between the two germline ends. Germline V gene sequence: CDR1 WNHNN, CDR2 SYGVQD (reference sequence). The CDR3 nucleotides read TGCGCCAGCACCAAATCACCTAGACCCAGCACTGAAGCTTTCTTT. Protein sequence: CASTKSPRPSTEAFF.

This sequence joins TRBV6-5 and TRBJ1-5; the match to TRBD1 covers 11 bases. V lost 8 bases to trimming and J lost 2 bases; unmatched junction nucleotides: 2. Germline CDR1 is MNHEY and CDR2 is SVGAGI. The length of the CDR3 is 14 residues. CDR3 region: CASGTGGGNQPQHF. CDR3 bases: TGTGCCAGCGGGACAGGGGGAGGCAATCAGCCCCAGCATTTT.